Detailed here is one T cell receptor (beta chain). For repertoire sequencing, the TCR beta CDR3 regions were amplified from RNA transcripts. HTBI primers were used in a first-round RT-PCR, which preceded a second-round multiplex PCR. Each CDR3 protein is one row after TCRdb ran MiXCR on the multiplex PCR reads. Counted here are a few hundred thousand distinct CDR3 sequences, about 18% occurring once; the ten biggest clones make up approximately 1.4%. Ophthalmopathy in the donors was of moderate-to-severe activity, with CAS ≥3, NOSPECS ≥4 and duration under 3 months. The CDR3 loop spans 14 amino acids. Germline trimming cut 5 bases from V and 6 bases from J; bases unmatched to any gene: 10. Germline-derived CDR1 and CDR2 are MNHEY and SVGEGT. This specimen comes from a study of Graves' ophthalmopathy and Graves' hyperthyroidism.

The sequenced material came from peripheral blood. The clonotype was recovered from a woman aged 18-30 years with Graves' ophthalmopathy. The gene calls are TRBV6-2 or TRBV6-3 and TRBJ2-7, with 7 bases that match TRBD1. CDR3 sequence: CASSRGPLRVEQYF. In nucleotides, the CDR3 is TGTGCCAGCAGTAGGGGGCCACTACGCGTCGAGCAGTACTTC.